This TCR beta chain was profiled in a study of Ad26.COV2.S vaccination and SARS-CoV-2 variants. Whole-study findings and limits: Similar non-spike TCR breadth was seen in vaccine and placebo recipients. Substantial breadth was reported for post-vaccination spike-specific CD8+ and CD4+ T cells.

Regarding this clone: Its target is unknown.

This table comes from immunoSEQ multiplex PCR, and its TCRdb copy is limited to in-frame clones, with some not included. The sample includes almost 400,000 clones, roughly 90% of them seen just once. The CDR3 runs 20 residues. J gave up 7 bases and V 1 base, and 21 bases lay outside the gene matches. In germline, CDR1 is SGHRS, CDR2 YFSETQ. Treatment reported: some 20 received Ad26.COV2.S at low or high dose, single or two shots; about 5 received placebo; per-sample allocation not given. The study sampled participants on day 63 after the first vaccine or placebo injection. Ad26.COV2.S expressed prefusion-stabilized spike from the original Wuhan strain.

The chain carries TRBV5-1 and TRBJ2-2; 8 bases line up with TRBD2. The source material was peripheral blood, sampled in a trial of Ad26.COV2.S vaccine versus placebo. The receptor's source is a person between 18 and 65 years old who received the Ad26.COV2.S COVID-19 vaccine or a placebo. The CDR3: CASSLRPFSSAGVFNGELFF. The DNA of the CDR3 is TGCGCCAGCAGCTTGCGCCCCTTCTCGTCAGCGGGAGTCTTCAACGGGGAGCTGTTTTTT.